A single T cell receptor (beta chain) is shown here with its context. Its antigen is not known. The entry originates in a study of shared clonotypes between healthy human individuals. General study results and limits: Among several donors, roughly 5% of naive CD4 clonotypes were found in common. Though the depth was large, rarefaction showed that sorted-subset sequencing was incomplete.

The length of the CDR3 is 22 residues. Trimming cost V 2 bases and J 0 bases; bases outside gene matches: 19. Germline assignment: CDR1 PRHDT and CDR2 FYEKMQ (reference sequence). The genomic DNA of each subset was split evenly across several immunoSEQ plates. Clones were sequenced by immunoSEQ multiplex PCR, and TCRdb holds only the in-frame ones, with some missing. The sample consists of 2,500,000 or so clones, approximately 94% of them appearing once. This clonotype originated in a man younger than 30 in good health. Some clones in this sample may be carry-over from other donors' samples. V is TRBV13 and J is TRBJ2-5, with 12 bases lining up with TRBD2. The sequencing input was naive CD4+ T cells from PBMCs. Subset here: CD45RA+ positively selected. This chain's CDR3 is CASSLRDRLTFGLAGYQETQYF. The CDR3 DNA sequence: TGTGCCAGCAGCTTACGCGACAGGCTTACTTTCGGACTAGCGGGGTACCAAGAGACCCAGTACTTC.